Listed below are T cell receptor beta chains from one sample, sequenced in a study of T cells in Graves' hyperthyroidism and ophthalmopathy. TCRdb independently ran MiXCR on the multiplex PCR reads; one entry per CDR3 protein. In the table there are under 300,000 distinct CDR3 sequences, 10% to 15% of which are singletons. The specimen was blood. The receptors originated from a woman aged 30 to 39 with Graves' hyperthyroidism that later progressed to Graves' ophthalmopathy. CDR3s include the opening cysteine and the closing phenylalanine or tryptophan. A D gene is named only where the DNA matches it firmly. Rows may omit the clone size; those that give it use once, few, many or a size class.

d_gene: NA
abundance: many
v_gene: TRBV2
j_gene: TRBJ1-6
CDR3nt: TGTGCCAGCAGGGAAGACGGTCAGGTCAATTCACCCCTCCACTTT
CDR3aa: CASREDGQVNSPLHF

d_gene: NA
abundance: once
v_gene: TRBV15
j_gene: TRBJ2-2
CDR3nt: TGTGCCACCAGCAGAGCCGTCGGGGGGCGACACGGGGAGCTGTTTTTT
CDR3aa: CATSRAVGGRHGELFF

d_gene: NA
abundance: NA
v_gene: TRBV19
j_gene: TRBJ2-7
CDR3nt: TGTGCCGGTAGTATAGTTTTGGAAGCGGGCTACGAGCAGTACTTC
CDR3aa: CAGSIVLEAGYEQYF

d_gene: NA
abundance: many
v_gene: TRBV10-3
j_gene: TRBJ2-7
CDR3nt: TGTGCCGTGGACGGAAGCTCCTACGAGCAGTACTTC
CDR3aa: CAVDGSSYEQYF

d_gene: NA
abundance: many
v_gene: TRBV11-2
j_gene: TRBJ2-5
CDR3nt: TGTGCCAGCAGCACACAAGAGACCCAGTACTTC
CDR3aa: CASSTQETQYF

d_gene: NA
abundance: many
v_gene: TRBV24-1
j_gene: TRBJ1-2
CDR3nt: TGTGCCACCAGTGACCGACACCTACGAGGGGGTGGCTACACCTTC
CDR3aa: CATSDRHLRGGGYTF

d_gene: TRBD2
abundance: many
v_gene: TRBV20-1
j_gene: TRBJ2-3
CDR3nt: TGCAGTGCTAGGGGGGGACTAGGCAGATTAAGCACAGATACGCAGTATTTT
CDR3aa: CSARGGLGRLSTDTQYF

d_gene: TRBD2
abundance: NA
v_gene: TRBV27
j_gene: TRBJ2-7
CDR3nt: TGTGCCAGCAATTGTCACCAACTAGCGGGAGTCTACGAGCGGTACTTC
CDR3aa: CASNCHQLAGVYERYF

d_gene: NA
abundance: NA
v_gene: TRBV4-2
j_gene: TRBJ2-2
CDR3nt: TGTGCCAGCAGCCGAGGGGGTTTAGGGGGCACCGGGGAGCTGTTTTTT
CDR3aa: CASSRGGLGGTGELFF

d_gene: NA
abundance: many
v_gene: TRBV19
j_gene: TRBJ1-4
CDR3nt: TGTGCCAGTAGTCTCCGGGACACCAATGAAAAACTGTTTTTT
CDR3aa: CASSLRDTNEKLFF

d_gene: TRBD1
abundance: NA
v_gene: TRBV12-3/TRBV12-4
j_gene: TRBJ1-2
CDR3nt: TGTGCCAGCAGCCAAGGGGCAGGGGGCGCCTATGGCTACACCTTC
CDR3aa: CASSQGAGGAYGYTF

d_gene: TRBD2
abundance: few
v_gene: TRBV9
j_gene: TRBJ2-7
CDR3nt: TGTGCCAGCAGCGGGGCCGGCGGGACTAACATCTACGAGCAGTACTTC
CDR3aa: CASSGAGGTNIYEQYF

d_gene: NA
abundance: many
v_gene: TRBV30
j_gene: TRBJ1-2
CDR3nt: TGTGCCTGGACCCAGGTCTCCTATGGCTACACCTTC
CDR3aa: CAWTQVSYGYTF

d_gene: NA
abundance: NA
v_gene: TRBV25-1
j_gene: TRBJ1-5
CDR3nt: TGTGCCAGCAGTACCTACAGGGCCAATCAGCCCCAGCATTTT
CDR3aa: CASSTYRANQPQHF

d_gene: NA
abundance: many
v_gene: TRBV10-3
j_gene: TRBJ2-7
CDR3nt: TGTGCCATCAGTGATACAGACGTGAGCCTCTACGAGCAGTACTTC
CDR3aa: CAISDTDVSLYEQYF

d_gene: NA
abundance: many
v_gene: TRBV4-1
j_gene: TRBJ2-3
CDR3nt: TGCGCCAGCAGCCAGGGCCCTGTCGGGAGTTACACAGATACGCAGTATTTT
CDR3aa: CASSQGPVGSYTDTQYF

d_gene: NA
abundance: NA
v_gene: TRBV5-8
j_gene: TRBJ1-2
CDR3nt: TGTGCCAGCGCGGGTCCAGGTGGTGGCTACACCTTC
CDR3aa: CASAGPGGGYTF

d_gene: TRBD2
abundance: few
v_gene: TRBV3-1
j_gene: TRBJ2-1
CDR3nt: TGTGCCAGCAGCCAAGGGACTAGCGGGACCAATGAGCAGTTCTTC
CDR3aa: CASSQGTSGTNEQFF

d_gene: NA
abundance: NA
v_gene: TRBV24-1
j_gene: TRBJ1-1
CDR3nt: TGTGCCCCTTCCCTTAAGAACACTGAAGCTTTCTTT
CDR3aa: CAPSLKNTEAFF

d_gene: TRBD1
abundance: few
v_gene: TRBV4-1
j_gene: TRBJ2-2
CDR3nt: TGCGCCAGCAGCCAAACAGGGGGTACCGGGGAGCTGCTTTTT
CDR3aa: CASSQTGGTGELLF